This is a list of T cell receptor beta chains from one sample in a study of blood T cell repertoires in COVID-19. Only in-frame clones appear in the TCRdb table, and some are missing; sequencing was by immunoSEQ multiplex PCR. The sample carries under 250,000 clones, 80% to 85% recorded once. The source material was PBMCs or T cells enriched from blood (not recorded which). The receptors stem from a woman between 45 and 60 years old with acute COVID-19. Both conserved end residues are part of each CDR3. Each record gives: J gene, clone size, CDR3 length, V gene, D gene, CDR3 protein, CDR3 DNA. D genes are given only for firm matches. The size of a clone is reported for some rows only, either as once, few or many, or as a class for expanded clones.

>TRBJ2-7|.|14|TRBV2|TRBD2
CASSGAGGSYEQYF
TGTGCCAGCAGTGGGGCGGGAGGGAGCTACGAGCAGTACTTC
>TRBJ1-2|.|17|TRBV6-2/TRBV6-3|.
CASSPWTRGWDGYGYTF
TGTGCCAGCAGCCCTTGGACAAGGGGGTGGGATGGGTATGGCTACACCTTC
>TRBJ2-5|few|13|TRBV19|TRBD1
CASSIWDRETQYF
TGTGCCAGTAGTATATGGGACAGAGAGACCCAGTACTTC
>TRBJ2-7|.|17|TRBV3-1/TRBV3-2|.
CASSQEARSGGSYEQYF
TGTGCCAGCAGCCAAGAGGCCCGTTCAGGGGGGTCCTACGAGCAGTACTTC
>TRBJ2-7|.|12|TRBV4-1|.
CASSQLPHEQYF
TGCGCCAGCAGCCAACTCCCCCACGAGCAGTACTTC
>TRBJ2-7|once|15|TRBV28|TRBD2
CASSTYNAGGHEQYF
TGTGCCAGCAGTACCTATAATGCGGGGGGTCACGAGCAGTACTTC
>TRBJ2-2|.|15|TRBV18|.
CASSPQRPNTGELFF
TGTGCCAGCTCACCACAGCGCCCGAACACCGGGGAGCTGTTTTTT
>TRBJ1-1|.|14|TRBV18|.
CASSPITANTEAFF
TGTGCCAGCTCACCTATTACAGCCAACACTGAAGCTTTCTTT
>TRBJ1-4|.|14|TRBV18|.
CASSPANSREKLFF
TGTGCCAGCTCACCAGCGAACAGCCGCGAAAAACTGTTTTTT
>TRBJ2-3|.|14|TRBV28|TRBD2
CASSIGGGTDTQYF
TGTGCCAGCAGTATCGGGGGGGGCACAGATACGCAGTATTTT
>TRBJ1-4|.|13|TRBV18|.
CASSPLAGEKLFF
TGTGCCAGCTCACCGCTGGCCGGGGAAAAACTGTTTTTT
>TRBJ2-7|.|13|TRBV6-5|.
CASSEGAVYEQYF
TGTGCCAGCAGCGAGGGAGCGGTCTACGAGCAGTACTTC
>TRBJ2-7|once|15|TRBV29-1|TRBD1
CSVEGMTGRRNEQYF
TGCAGCGTTGAAGGGATGACAGGGCGAAGGAACGAGCAGTACTTC
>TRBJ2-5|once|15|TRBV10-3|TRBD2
CAIRQTGGPSETQYF
TGTGCCATCAGACAGACGGGGGGGCCGTCCGAGACCCAGTACTTC
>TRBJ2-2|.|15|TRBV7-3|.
CASSTSGPNTGELFF
TGTGCCAGCAGCACCAGCGGGCCAAACACCGGGGAGCTGTTTTTT
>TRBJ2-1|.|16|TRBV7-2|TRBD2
CASSLGGLAVGNEQFF
TGTGCCAGCAGCTTAGGGGGACTAGCGGTTGGCAATGAGCAGTTCTTC
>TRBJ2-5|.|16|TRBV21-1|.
CASSKVSSGTQETQYF
TGTGCCAGCAGCAAAGTGAGTAGCGGAACTCAAGAGACCCAGTACTTC
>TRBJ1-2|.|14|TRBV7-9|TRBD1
CASSLGTANYGYTF
TGTGCCAGCAGCCTCGGGACAGCGAACTATGGCTACACCTTC
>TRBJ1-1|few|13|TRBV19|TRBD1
CASQTGGKTEAFF
TGTGCCAGCCAGACAGGGGGAAAGACTGAAGCTTTCTTT
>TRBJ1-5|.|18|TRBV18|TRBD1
CASSPTTGGLYSNQPQHF
TGTGCCAGCTCACCGACGACAGGGGGGCTATATAGCAATCAGCCCCAGCATTTT
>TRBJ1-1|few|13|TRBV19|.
CASMGRTNTEAFF
TGTGCCAGTATGGGCAGAACGAACACTGAAGCTTTCTTT
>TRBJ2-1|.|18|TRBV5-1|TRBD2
CASSLRPVTSGTYNEQFF
TGCGCCAGCAGCTTGCGCCCCGTGACTAGCGGTACCTACAATGAGCAGTTCTTC
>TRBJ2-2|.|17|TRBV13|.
CASSSIARDMNTGELFF
TGTGCCAGCAGCTCCATTGCCCGGGACATGAACACCGGGGAGCTGTTTTTT
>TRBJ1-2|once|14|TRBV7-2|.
CASSLSWASYGYTF
TGTGCCAGCAGCTTATCTTGGGCCTCCTATGGCTACACCTTC
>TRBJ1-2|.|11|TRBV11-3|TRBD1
CASSLTGSPTF
TGTGCCAGCAGCTTGACAGGGAGCCCTACCTTC
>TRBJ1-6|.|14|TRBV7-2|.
CASSFQGLASPLHF
TGTGCCAGCAGCTTTCAGGGCTTGGCTTCACCCCTCCACTTT